Given below is one TCR beta chain in context. Its matching antigen is unknown. The record originates from a study of a mutant IDH1 vaccine in newly diagnosed glioma. Described time point: week 11, during vaccination. Each dose of the vaccine consisted of 300 ug of mutant IDH1 20-mer peptide, with topical imiquimod. CDR1 and CDR2 from the germline V gene are MNHNS and SASEGT. The V gene lost 5 bases and the J gene lost 1 base, with 14 bases spanning the gap. The CDR3 has 15 residues. The assay was immunoSEQ multiplex PCR, and TCRdb's table has in-frame clones only and misses some. The sample carries approximately 61,000 clones, around 80% recorded once.

The receptor was isolated from a man aged 45 to 65 with glioma. The starting material was PBMCs, obtained from a glioma patient whose treatment included an IDH1 peptide vaccine. This chain connects TRBV6-1 to TRBJ1-1; weak D call: TRBD1 (5 bases). The chain's CDR3 is CASSPAGHRNTEAFF. The CDR3 nucleotides are TGTGCCAGCAGTCCTGCCGGACACAGGAACACTGAAGCTTTCTTT.